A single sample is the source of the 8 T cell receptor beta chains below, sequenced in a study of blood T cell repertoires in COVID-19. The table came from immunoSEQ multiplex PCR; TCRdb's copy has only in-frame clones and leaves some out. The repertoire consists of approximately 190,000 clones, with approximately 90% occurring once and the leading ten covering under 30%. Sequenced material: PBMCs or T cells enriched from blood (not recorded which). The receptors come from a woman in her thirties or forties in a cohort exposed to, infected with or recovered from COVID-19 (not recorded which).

DNA of the CDR3: TGTGCCAGCTCAATGGACAGGGCGAGTGAGCAGTACTTC. It translates to CASSMDRASEQYF. This chain links TRBV18 with TRBJ2-7; 8 bases match TRBD1. CDR3 size: 13 residues. Germline V gene data show CDR1 as KGHSH and CDR2 as LQKENI. The junction had 7 bases not matched to a gene; V was cut back by 5 bases and J by 7 bases.

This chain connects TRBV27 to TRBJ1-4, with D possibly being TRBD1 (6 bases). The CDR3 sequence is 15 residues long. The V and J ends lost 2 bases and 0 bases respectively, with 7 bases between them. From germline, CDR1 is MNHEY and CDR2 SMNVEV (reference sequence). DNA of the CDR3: TGTGCCAGCAGTTTAACAGGGACAACTAATGAAAAACTGTTTTTT. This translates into CASSLTGTTNEKLFF. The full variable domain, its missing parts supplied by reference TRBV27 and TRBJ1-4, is EAQVTQNPRYLITVTGKKLTVTCSQNMNHEYMSWYRQDPGLGLRQIYYSMNVEVTDKGDVPEGYKVSRKEKRNFPLILESPSPNQTSLYFCASSLTGTTNEKLFFGSGTQLSVL.

The CDR3 sequence is CASRTQGARGYTF. CDR3 DNA sequence: TGTGCCAGCAGGACACAGGGGGCCAGGGGCTACACCTTC. The V and J genes are TRBV2 and TRBJ1-2; 9 bases line up with TRBD1. V shed 6 bases, J shed 8 bases, and the junction held 7 bases outside the gene matches. The CDR3 totals 13 residues. Germline lookup yields CDR1 SNHLY and CDR2 FYNNEI.

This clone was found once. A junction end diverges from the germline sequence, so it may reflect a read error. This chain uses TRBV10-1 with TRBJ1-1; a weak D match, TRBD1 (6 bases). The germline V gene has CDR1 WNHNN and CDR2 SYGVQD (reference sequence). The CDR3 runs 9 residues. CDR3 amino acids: CASSYRDLF. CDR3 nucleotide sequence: TGCGCCAGCAGTTACAGGGACCTGTTT.

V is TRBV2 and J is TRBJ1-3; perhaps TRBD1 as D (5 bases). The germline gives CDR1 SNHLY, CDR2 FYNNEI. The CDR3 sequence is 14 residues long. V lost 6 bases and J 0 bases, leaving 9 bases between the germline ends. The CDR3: CASSGQGSGNTIYF. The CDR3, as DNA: TGTGCCAGCAGCGGCCAGGGCTCTGGAAACACCATATATTTT.

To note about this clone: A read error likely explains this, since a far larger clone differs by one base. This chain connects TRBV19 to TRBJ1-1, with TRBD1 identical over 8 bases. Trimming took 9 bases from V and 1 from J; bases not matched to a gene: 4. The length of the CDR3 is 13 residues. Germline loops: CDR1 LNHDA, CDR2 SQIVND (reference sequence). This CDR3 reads CASRTGWNTEAFF. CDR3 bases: TGTGCCAGCAGGACAGGGTGGAACACTGAAGCTTTCTTT. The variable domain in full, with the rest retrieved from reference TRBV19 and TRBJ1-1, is DGGITQSPKYLFRKEGQNVTLSCEQNLNHDAMYWYRQDPGQGLRLIYYSQIVNDFQKGDIAEGYSVSREKKESFPLTVTSAQKNPTAFYLCASRTGWNTEAFFGQGTRLTVV.

As DNA, the CDR3 is TGCGCCAGCAGTGAGGGGGGCAGGAGCACTGAAGCTTTCTTT. Translating gives CASSEGGRSTEAFF. The rearrangement joins TRBV10-2 to TRBJ1-1; possibly TRBD1 for D (6 bases). Germline lookup yields CDR1 WSHSY and CDR2 SAAADI. CDR3 length: 14 amino acids. V lost 2 bases to trimming and J lost 4 bases, with 11 bases between them.

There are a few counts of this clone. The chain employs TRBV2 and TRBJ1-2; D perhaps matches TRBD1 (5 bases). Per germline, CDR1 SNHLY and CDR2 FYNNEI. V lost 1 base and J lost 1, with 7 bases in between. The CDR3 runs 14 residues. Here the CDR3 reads CASSEVQVNYGYTF. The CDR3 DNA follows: TGTGCCAGCAGTGAAGTACAGGTTAACTATGGCTACACCTTC.